This section outlines one TCR beta chain sequence together with its context. Antigen specificity is unknown. This CDR3 has 15 amino acids. The V gene's germline CDR1 is MGHRA and CDR2 YSYEKL. V lost 3 bases, J lost 0 bases, and 4 bases stayed unmatched. This specimen belongs to a study of shared clonotypes between healthy human individuals. Study details: Each donor's CD8 memory used one plate, CD8 naive two, each CD4 subset three.

Study observations and caveats: Investigators expected sequencing depth to affect clonotype sharing among donors.

Donors, healthy HIV-negative adults, lacked recent acute infections or vaccinations. Everyone who donated was a Caucasian adult who lived in Nashville, Tennessee. Produced via immunoSEQ multiplex PCR; TCRdb's table is partial and in-frame only. This table has about 2.4 million clones, more than 90% appearing once. Material: naive CD4+ T cells sorted from blood. The subset denotes: CD45RA+ positively selected. This chain uses TRBV4-1 with TRBJ2-5, with 7 bases fitting TRBD2. The TCR was taken from a man between 18 and 29 years old in good health. In nucleotides, the CDR3 is TGCGCCAGCAGCCAGGCCGGGACTAACCAAGAGACCCAGTACTTC. Translation gives CASSQAGTNQETQYF.